The 10 T cell receptor beta chains reported below all come from one sample, sequenced in a study of CD8+CD57+ T cells in acquired aplastic anemia. TCR beta VDJ combinations and CDR3 sequences were profiled from genomic DNA. TCRdb ran MiXCR on the reads and lists one entry per CDR3 protein. This table has roughly 160,000 distinct CDR3 sequences, about 60% appearing once. The material sequenced was sorted CD4+, CD8+, or CD8+CD57+ T cells (not recorded which) from PBMCs. The receptors come from a human donor in good health.

The J gene is TRBJ2-1, the V gene TRBV6-1, with 8 bases matching TRBD1. The V segment lost 4 bases and the J segment 3 bases; nucleotides outside the gene matches: 5. Germline V lookup: CDR1 MNHNS, CDR2 SASEGT. This CDR3 is built from 15 residues. The CDR3 spells CASSGWDRSYNEQFF. DNA for the CDR3: TGTGCCAGCAGTGGATGGGACAGGAGCTACAATGAGCAGTTCTTC.

V is TRBV7-9 and J is TRBJ1-2; D may be TRBD1 (6 bases). The CDR3 sequence is 12 residues long. Trimming pared 5 bases from V and 7 bases from J, leaving 11 bases between. The germline gives CDR1 SEHNR, CDR2 FQNEAQ (reference sequence). CDR3 loop: CASSMDSSGYTF. In DNA, the CDR3 is TGTGCCAGCAGCATGGACAGCAGTGGCTACACCTTC. The full variable domain, rest sourced from reference TRBV7-9 and TRBJ1-2, is DTGVSQNPRHKITKRGQNVTFRCDPISEHNRLYWYRQTLGQGPEFLTYFQNEAQLEKSRLLSDRFSAERPKGSFSTLEIQRTEQGDSAMYLCASSMDSSGYTFGSGTRLTVV.

A remark on this clonotype: Being one base from a much bigger clone, this may be a read error. The V call is TRBV20-1, the J call TRBJ2-1; TRBD2 matches at 9 bases. J was trimmed by 0 bases and V by 1 base; bases with no gene match: 7. Germline V gene sequence: CDR1 DFQATT, CDR2 SNEGSKA (reference sequence). This CDR3 has 17 residues. The CDR3 nucleotides read TGCAGTGCTAGAGTCCACCTAGCGGGGAGCTCCTACAATGAGCAGTTCTTC. It codes for CSARVHLAGSSYNEQFF.

The V and J genes are TRBV7-9 and TRBJ1-1; unclear D gene. Trimming left V 2 bases short and J 3 bases short, with 7 bases between. Germline CDR1 SEHNR, CDR2 FQNEAQ (reference sequence). The CDR3 runs 13 residues. CDR3 DNA: TGTGCCAGCAGCTTAATTCAGTACACTGAAGCTTTCTTT. Translated, it gives CASSLIQYTEAFF.

Turning to this clonotype: At one boundary the junction diverges from the germline segment, which might be a read error. The CDR3: CASSLVTGGGKTDTQYF. CDR3 nucleotide sequence: TGTGCCAGCAGCTTAGTGACGGGCGGGGGGAAAACAGATACGCAGTATTTT. The chain joins TRBV15 to TRBJ2-3, with 8 bases aligning to TRBD2. This CDR3 has 17 amino acids. Germline assignment: CDR1 LNHNV and CDR2 YYDKDF (reference sequence).

This rearrangement joins TRBV20-1 to TRBJ2-5; D remains unclear. The V and J ends lost 4 bases and 1 base respectively, with 4 bases between them. The CDR3 is made up of 11 amino acids. Germline V CDR1 and CDR2: DFQATT, SNEGSKA (reference sequence). The CDR3 DNA sequence: TGCAGTGCTAACCGCCAAGAGACCCAGTACTTC. This translates into CSANRQETQYF.

The J gene is TRBJ2-1, the V gene TRBV29-1; TRBD1 matches 9 bases. V gave up 5 bases and J gave up 5 bases; unmatched junction bases: 7. The germline CDR1 and CDR2 sequences are SQVTM and ANQGSEA. The CDR3 totals 14 residues. The CDR3 protein is CSVTQGAINNEQFF. The CDR3, as DNA: TGCAGCGTTACACAGGGGGCTATAAACAATGAGCAGTTCTTC.

A remark on this clonotype: Since no conserved phenylalanine or tryptophan closes the CDR3, a read error is the likely cause. The chain has TRBV6-6 and TRBJ1-2; 7 bases match TRBD1. The CDR3 consists of 12 residues. Germline values: CDR1 MNHNY, CDR2 SVGAGI (reference sequence). The ends lost 7 bases at V and 8 bases at J; junction bases unmatched: 7. CDR3: CASNQQGSGYTI. CDR3 nucleotide sequence: TGTGCCAGCAATCAACAGGGGTCCGGCTACACCATC.

The chain couples TRBV3-1 to TRBJ2-7, with D perhaps being TRBD1 or TRBD2 (6 bases each). Germline CDR1 reads LGHDT; CDR2 reads YNNKEL (reference sequence). The CDR3 loop spans 16 amino acids. V gave up 1 base and J gave up 0 bases, with 13 bases separating them. CDR3 sequence (DNA): TGTGCCAGCAGCCAAGGGAGGGACACCTCCTCCTACGAGCAGTACTTC. As protein: CASSQGRDTSSYEQYF.

The gene calls are TRBV7-2 and TRBJ2-5, with D maybe TRBD1 (6 bases). The germline V gene encodes CDR1 SGHTA and CDR2 FQGNSA. With 4 bases removed from V and 2 bases from J, the gap between germline ends came to 17 bases. The CDR3 consists of 16 residues. The CDR3 region has the DNA TGTGCCAGCAGCTCAAACCCCACAGGGTGGCAAGAGACCCAGTACTTC. Its protein is CASSSNPTGWQETQYF.